This entry lists 12 T cell receptor beta chains sequenced from one sample in a study of T cell repertoires in cytomegalovirus infection. No antigens are known for them. Each CDR3 protein is one row after TCRdb ran MiXCR on the reads. In the table there are roughly 80,000 distinct CDR3 sequences, 20% to 30% of which are singletons. The source was CD8+ T cells from cultured PBMCs, collected from culture after CMV antigen stimulation. These receptors were taken from a human donor in good health (CMV status not recorded). Some clones in this sample may be carry-over from other donors' samples.

About this clonotype itself: A much larger clone lies a single base off, so this may be a read error. The CDR3 sequence: CASCLSEETQYF. CDR3 DNA sequence: TGTGCCAGCTGCTTATCAGAAGAGACCCAGTACTTC. The chain has TRBV7-8 and TRBJ2-5, with D hard to call. Germline CDR1 SGHVS, CDR2 FQNEAQ. This CDR3 contains 12 residues. The full variable domain, with the rest looked up from reference TRBV7-8 and TRBJ2-5, is GAGVSQSPRYKVAKRGQDVALRCDPISGHVSLFWYQQALGQGPEFLTYFQNEAQLDKSGLPSDRFFAERPEGSVSTLKIQRTQQEDSAVYLCASCLSEETQYFGPGTRLLVL.

The chain recombines TRBV4-1 with TRBJ2-3, with TRBD2 identical over 8 bases. The CDR3 runs 15 residues. The V segment lost 0 bases and the J segment 4 bases; nucleotides outside the gene matches: 3. Germline assignment: CDR1 MGHRA and CDR2 YSYEKL. The CDR3 DNA reads as TGCGCCAGCAGCCAAGATGAAGCGGGGGCAGATACGCAGTATTTT. Its translation is CASSQDEAGADTQYF.

This clonotype was counted at least ten times. This sequence joins TRBV6-1 and TRBJ2-1; no clear D. The CDR3 covers 15 residues. The germline V and J ends were trimmed by 4 bases and 0 bases, with 10 bases remaining between them. CDR1 and CDR2 from the germline V gene are MNHNS and SASEGT. CDR3 protein: CASSVPVSSYNEQFF. CDR3 in DNA: TGTGCCAGCAGTGTACCGGTGAGCTCCTACAATGAGCAGTTCTTC.

J is TRBJ2-1 and V is TRBV13; D is perhaps TRBD2 (6 bases). CDR3 length: 14 residues. V was shortened by 1 base and J by 7 bases, with 11 bases between the two germline ends. The germline CDR1 and CDR2 sequences are PRHDT and FYEKMQ (reference sequence). CDR3 in amino acids: CASSLELRGNEQFF. CDR3 nucleotide sequence: TGTGCCAGCAGCTTAGAACTGCGGGGAAATGAGCAGTTCTTC.

V gene TRBV19 combines with J gene TRBJ2-7, with D tentatively TRBD1 or TRBD2 (6 bases each). The CDR3 length is 16 residues. Germline-derived CDR1 and CDR2 are LNHDA and SQIVND (reference sequence). The V and J ends lost 4 bases and 0 bases respectively, with 16 bases between them. CDR3 coding DNA: TGTGCCAGTAGTACCCGATTTGGGGGGCACTCCTACGAGCAGTACTTC. Amino acid sequence: CASSTRFGGHSYEQYF.

A few counts support this clonotype. For the CDR3, the DNA is TGTGCCACCAGCAGAGATCGGACAGGGTCCGGCTACACCTTC. Translation: CATSRDRTGSGYTF. This chain connects TRBV15 to TRBJ1-2, with TRBD1 identical over 8 bases. Germline V CDR1 and CDR2: LNHNV, YYDKDF (reference sequence). This CDR3 has 14 residues. The trim removed 0 bases at V and 8 bases at J, leaving 5 bases unmatched.

V and J are TRBV7-9 and TRBJ2-1, with 9 bases matching TRBD2. The germline V gene encodes CDR1 SEHNR and CDR2 FQNEAQ (reference sequence). Trimming took 5 bases from V and 8 from J; bases not matched to a gene: 10. CDR3 size: 15 residues. In DNA, the CDR3 is TGTGCCAGCAGCGCGCGAGCGGGAGGAGGCGATGAGCAGTTCTTC. It specifies CASSARAGGGDEQFF.

The chain uses TRBV2 and TRBJ1-5; 12 bases are shared with TRBD1. Trimming cost V 4 bases and J 0 bases; bases outside gene matches: 13. The CDR3 runs 20 residues. CDR1 is SNHLY, CDR2 FYNNEI, per germline. CDR3 sequence reads: CASSGTPGQGASYSNQPQHF. The CDR3 region has the DNA TGTGCCAGCAGTGGTACCCCGGGACAGGGGGCTTCGTATAGCAATCAGCCCCAGCATTTT.

The J gene is TRBJ1-6, the V gene TRBV30; TRBD1 aligns across 9 bases. CDR1 is GTSNPN, CDR2 SVGIG, per germline (reference sequence). The CDR3 contains 15 residues. The V gene end was trimmed by 1 base and the J gene end by 9 bases; junction bases not matched to a gene: 7. For the CDR3, the DNA is TGTGCCTGGAGTGAACCGGACAGGGGATTTTCACCCCTCCACTTT. This gives the protein CAWSEPDRGFSPLHF.

This clonotype came up a few times. J is TRBJ2-7 and V is TRBV7-8; D is uncertain. The V gene lost 0 bases and the J gene lost 4 bases, with 4 bases spanning the gap. CDR3 length: 12 amino acids. The germline V gene encodes CDR1 SGHVS and CDR2 FQNEAQ. CDR3 sequence reads: CASSLAPYEQYF. In DNA, the CDR3 is TGTGCCAGCAGCTTAGCCCCATACGAGCAGTACTTC.

A single count supports this clonotype. The CDR3 nucleotides read TGTGCCAGCAGCCAATCTAGCGGGGGGCTGAGCTCCTACAATGAGCAGTTCTTC. Its protein is CASSQSSGGLSSYNEQFF. The chain uses TRBV4-2 and TRBJ2-1; 11 bases fit TRBD2. Looked up from germline, CDR1 is LGHNA and CDR2 is YNFKEQ. With V trimmed by 2 bases and J by 0 bases, 6 bases remained unmatched. This CDR3 spans 18 amino acids.

The rearrangement links TRBV5-4 to TRBJ2-5; 11 bases are a match to TRBD2. The V and J ends lost 3 bases and 1 base, in that order; junction bases with no gene match: 2. Per the germline V gene, CDR1 is SGHNT and CDR2 is YYREEE (reference sequence). This CDR3 contains 15 residues. The CDR3 region has the DNA TGTGCCAGCAGCTACCTAGCGGGGGGCCAAGAGACCCAGTACTTC. Translation: CASSYLAGGQETQYF.